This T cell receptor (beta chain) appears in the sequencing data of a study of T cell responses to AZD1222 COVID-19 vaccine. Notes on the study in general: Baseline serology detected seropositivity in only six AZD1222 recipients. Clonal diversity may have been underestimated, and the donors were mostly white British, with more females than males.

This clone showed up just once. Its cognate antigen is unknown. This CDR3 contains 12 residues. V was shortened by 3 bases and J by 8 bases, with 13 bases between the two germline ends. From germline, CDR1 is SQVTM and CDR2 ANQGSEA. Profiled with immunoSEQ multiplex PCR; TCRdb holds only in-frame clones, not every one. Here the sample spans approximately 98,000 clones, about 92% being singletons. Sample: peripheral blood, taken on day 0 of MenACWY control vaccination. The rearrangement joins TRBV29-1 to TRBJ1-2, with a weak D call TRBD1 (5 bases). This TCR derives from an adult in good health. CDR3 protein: CSVEGTNLGYTF. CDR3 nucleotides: TGCAGCGTTGAGGGGACCAACTTAGGCTACACCTTC.